Shown below are 14 T cell receptor beta chains from a single sample sequenced in a study of T cells in Graves' hyperthyroidism and ophthalmopathy. The source material, RNA transcripts, was used to amplify TCR beta CDR3 regions. The TCR CDR3 first-round RT-PCR relied on the HTBI primer set. MiXCR, applied by TCRdb to the multiplex PCR reads, yields one record per CDR3 protein. The table records 750,000 to 950,000 distinct CDR3 sequences, more than 30% of them present only once. Material: blood. These receptors all come from a man aged 18 to 30 with Graves' hyperthyroidism.

This clonotype was seen a handful of times. This rearrangement joins TRBV20-1 to TRBJ1-2; D is unresolved. Trimming took off 5 bases at V and 4 bases at J, with 11 bases between the two ends. Germline V lookup: CDR1 DFQATT, CDR2 SNEGSKA (reference sequence). This CDR3 is 12 amino acids long. CDR3 sequence (DNA): TGCAGTGCTGTTCAGGCTCCCTATGGCTACACCTTC. Amino acid sequence: CSAVQAPYGYTF.

The table lists this clonotype with a few counts. The gene calls are TRBV5-1 and TRBJ1-1; D is unclear. CDR3 length: 15 residues. Trimming removed 0 bases from V and 4 bases from J, with 13 bases in between. The germline CDR1 and CDR2 sequences are SGHRS and YFSETQ. CDR3: CASSLVKALGTEAFF. Written as DNA, the CDR3 is TGCGCCAGCAGCTTGGTTAAGGCTCTCGGCACTGAAGCTTTCTTT.

The chain links TRBV24-1 to TRBJ2-7, with 7 bases that match TRBD1. The CDR3 has 15 amino acids. With 11 bases clipped from V and 3 bases from J, the junction kept 15 bases outside the gene matches. Germline-derived CDR1 and CDR2 are KGHDR and SFDVKD. The CDR3 here is CASSRRQGNLYEQYF. Written as DNA, the CDR3 is TGTGCCAGCAGCAGGAGACAGGGCAATCTCTACGAGCAGTACTTC.

The table lists this clonotype with many counts. The gene calls are TRBV29-1 and TRBJ1-1; a weak D match, TRBD1 (5 bases). This CDR3 is 13 amino acids long. Trimming shortened V by 6 bases and J by 6 bases, and 17 bases separated the two germline ends. Germline CDR1 SQVTM, CDR2 ANQGSEA. CDR3 sequence reads: CSVREGLVPEAFF. CDR3 in DNA: TGCAGCGTACGGGAGGGGCTCGTTCCTGAAGCTTTCTTT.

With regard to this clonotype: A single base separates this from a much larger clone, so it may be a read error. The J gene is TRBJ2-7, the V gene TRBV29-1; 8 nucleotides align to TRBD1. The CDR3 spans 13 residues. V was clipped by 8 bases and J by 4 bases; unmatched bases: 10. Germline V gives CDR1 SQVTM, CDR2 ANQGSEA. The CDR3 DNA follows: TGCAGCATTGGATCGACAGGGGCTTACGAGCAGTACTTC. Translating gives CSIGSTGAYEQYF.

This clonotype was observed at least ten times. The chain has TRBV7-6 and TRBJ1-1; D unclear. V gave up 7 bases and J gave up 8 bases, with 17 bases separating them. The germline gives CDR1 SGHVS, CDR2 FNYEAQ. This CDR3 spans 13 amino acids. In DNA, the CDR3 is TGTGCCAGCACCAACTACCGAGGACGCGAAGCTTTCTTT. Translated: CASTNYRGREAFF.

This clonotype has a single count. The rearrangement joins TRBV7-2 to TRBJ2-7, with unresolved D. The CDR3 consists of 15 residues. Trimming shortened V by 2 bases and J by 2 bases, and 13 bases separated the two germline ends. Germline V gene data show CDR1 as SGHTA and CDR2 as FQGNSA. The CDR3 loop reads CASSLLQRLPYEQYF. DNA of the CDR3: TGTGCCAGCAGCTTATTACAGCGACTTCCCTACGAGCAGTACTTC.

This clonotype showed up just a few times. V and J are TRBV7-2 and TRBJ1-4; D possibly corresponds to TRBD1 (6 bases). Germline CDR1 reads SGHTA; CDR2 reads FQGNSA. Trimming left V 5 bases short and J 8 bases short, with 15 bases between. The CDR3 loop spans 14 amino acids. CDR3 region: CASSQERGDEKLFF. The CDR3 nucleotides read TGTGCCAGCAGCCAAGAAAGGGGGGACGAAAAACTGTTTTTT.

This clonotype was detected ten times or more. V gene TRBV11-3 combines with J gene TRBJ1-6; D gene uncertain. Deletions cut 5 bases from V and 14 bases from J, with 16 bases between. This CDR3 has 13 residues. Germline values: CDR1 SGHNT, CDR2 YENEEA. CDR3 loop: CASSPARGRSLHF. CDR3 nucleotide sequence: TGTGCCAGCAGCCCTGCCCGTGGTCGGTCCCTCCACTTT.

CDR3 residues: CASSSGLSLRELFF. As DNA, the CDR3 is TGTGCCAGCAGTTCGGGCTTGTCGTTGAGGGAGCTGTTTTTT. The chain combines TRBV27 with TRBJ2-2; D remains unclear. The CDR3 loop spans 14 amino acids. Germline V gene sequence: CDR1 MNHEY, CDR2 SMNVEV (reference sequence). With 4 bases removed from V and 9 bases from J, the gap between germline ends came to 15 bases.

This clonotype appeared a few times. A read error may explain this, as a much larger clone is one base away. The V gene is TRBV29-1, the J gene TRBJ2-7, with 7 nucleotides matching TRBD1. The ends lost 2 bases at V and 0 bases at J; junction bases unmatched: 1. Looked up from germline, CDR1 is SQVTM and CDR2 is ANQGSEA. The CDR3 totals 13 residues. CDR3 in DNA: TGCAGCGTTGAATGGGACAGCTCCTACGAGCAGTACTTC. Encoded protein: CSVEWDSSYEQYF.

This clonotype was counted once. The chain joins TRBV9 to TRBJ1-3, with 9 bases matching TRBD1. Trimming cost V 3 bases and J 7 bases; bases outside gene matches: 8. The CDR3 has 15 residues. From germline, CDR1 is SGDLS and CDR2 YYNGEE. In nucleotides, the CDR3 is TGTGCCAGCAGCGGAACGACAGGGGGTTACAACACCATATATTTT. Its protein product is CASSGTTGGYNTIYF.

This clonotype was recorded at least ten times. J is TRBJ1-4 and V is TRBV7-9; D unresolved. The CDR3 covers 15 residues. The V end was cut by 5 bases, the J end by 8 bases, with 18 bases between. CDR1 and CDR2 (germline): SEHNR, FQNEAQ (reference sequence). CDR3 in amino acids: CASSPDRTVGEKLFF. The CDR3 nucleotides read TGTGCCAGCAGCCCGGACCGTACAGTGGGGGAAAAACTGTTTTTT.

The CDR3 nucleotides are TGTGCCAGCAGCTCCTACCTGGGGTCAGATTCACCCCTCCACTTT. Translated: CASSSYLGSDSPLHF. This sequence joins TRBV7-9 and TRBJ1-6; D is unresolved. This CDR3 region has 15 residues. Per the germline V gene, CDR1 is SEHNR and CDR2 is FQNEAQ (reference sequence). V gave up 4 bases and J gave up 8 bases, with 15 bases separating them.